The rows below give T cell receptor beta chains drawn from one sample of a study of the immune and genomic landscape of osteosarcoma. Only in-frame clones appear in the TCRdb table, and some are missing; sequencing was by immunoSEQ multiplex PCR. This sample has some 5,000 clones; 75% to 85% occur once, and the top ten carry 6.2%. The sequenced material came from osteosarcoma tumor tissue from the lung. The receptors derive from a human donor with osteosarcoma. CDR3s include the opening cysteine and the closing phenylalanine or tryptophan. D genes are given only for firm matches. Rows may omit the clone size; those that give it use once, few, many or a size class.

clone size	J gene	V gene	D gene	CDR3 DNA	CDR3 protein
few	TRBJ2-1	TRBV9	NA	TGTGCCAGCAGCGTAGCTACCACCGAGCAGCAGTTCTTC	CASSVATTEQQFF
NA	TRBJ2-7	TRBV6-5	TRBD1	TGTGCCAGCTACGGGACAGGGCCAAGCTCCTACGAGCAGTACTTC	CASYGTGPSSYEQYF
NA	TRBJ2-2	TRBV7-8	NA	TGTGCCAGCAGCTCGGGCCTTCGGGGGGGGGAGCTGTTTTTT	CASSSGLRGGELFF
NA	TRBJ2-3	TRBV5-1	NA	TGCGCCAGCAGCTTGGCCCGGGGGCGCGAAGATACGCAGTATTTT	CASSLARGREDTQYF
NA	TRBJ2-1	TRBV5-1	TRBD2	TGCGCCAGCAGCTTGGAACTAGCGACCAATGAGCAGTTCTTC	CASSLELATNEQFF
NA	TRBJ2-1	TRBV5-1	TRBD2	TGCGCCAGCAGCCTGAGGGGACTAATCCATCAGAATGAGCAGTTCTTC	CASSLRGLIHQNEQFF
NA	TRBJ2-7	TRBV7-8	NA	TGTGCCAGCAGCCCCCAGTCCCGGGCCTTCGCTTCCTACGAGCAGTACTTC	CASSPQSRAFASYEQYF
NA	TRBJ2-7	TRBV6-6	TRBD2	TGTGCCAGCAGCTACGGCGGGGGGAGTGCCTACGAGCAGTACTTC	CASSYGGGSAYEQYF
NA	TRBJ2-3	TRBV19	NA	TGTGCCAGTAGTATTGCCGACGGAAGCACAGATACGCAGTATTTT	CASSIADGSTDTQYF
NA	TRBJ2-7	TRBV7-6	TRBD1	TGTGCCAGCAGCTTCAGCCAGGGGGCCGAGCAGTACTTC	CASSFSQGAEQYF